The sequence of this T cell receptor beta chain was determined in a study of spatial heterogeneity in lung cancer. Every individual TCR cDNA molecule carried its own unique molecular identifier, which allowed correction of PCR and sequencing errors. TCRdb fed the 5' RACE reads into MiXCR, producing one record per CDR3 protein. The top ten clones hold 25% to 30% of a sample with tens of thousands of distinct CDR3 sequences, around 5.5% of them seen once. The sample holds many counts of this clonotype. This sample's time point: sample taken at primary tumor resection. From tumor, nontumor lung or frozen PBMC, whole RNA was taken unsorted for sequencing. The donors, around 72 patients with untreated early-stage non-small cell lung cancer, provided the samples. Trimming removed 3 bases at V and 0 bases at J, with 12 bases between. The CDR3 covers 15 residues. The germline V gene has CDR1 LNHDA and CDR2 SQIVND (reference sequence).

This chain uses TRBV19 with TRBJ2-7, with D possibly being TRBD1 (5 bases). The material sequenced was PBMCs, taken at surgery. The TCR comes from a female donor with early-stage non-small cell lung cancer. CDR3 coding DNA: TGTGCCAGTAGTATTTCGGACACCTACTCCTACGAGCAGTACTTC. Translated: CASSISDTYSYEQYF. Variable domain in full (rest from reference TRBV19 and TRBJ2-7): DGGITQSPKYLFRKEGQNVTLSCEQNLNHDAMYWYRQDPGQGLRLIYYSQIVNDFQKGDIAEGYSVSREKKESFPLTVTSAQKNPTAFYLCASSISDTYSYEQYFGPGTRLTVT.